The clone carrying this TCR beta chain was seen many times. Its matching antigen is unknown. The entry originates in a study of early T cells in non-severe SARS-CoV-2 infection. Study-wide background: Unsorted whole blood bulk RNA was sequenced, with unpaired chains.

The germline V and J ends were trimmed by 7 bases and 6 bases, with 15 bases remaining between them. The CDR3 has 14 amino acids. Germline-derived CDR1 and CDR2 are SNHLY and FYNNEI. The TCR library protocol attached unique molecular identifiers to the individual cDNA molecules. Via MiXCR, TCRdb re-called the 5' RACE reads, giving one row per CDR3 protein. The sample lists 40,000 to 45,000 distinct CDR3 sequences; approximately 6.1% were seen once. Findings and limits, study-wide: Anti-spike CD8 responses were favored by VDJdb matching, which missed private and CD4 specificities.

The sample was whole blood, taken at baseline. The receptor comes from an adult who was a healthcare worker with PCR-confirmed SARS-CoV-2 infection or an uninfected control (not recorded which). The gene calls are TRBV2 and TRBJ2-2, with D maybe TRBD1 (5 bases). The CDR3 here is CASTRQMTAGELFF. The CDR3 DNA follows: TGTGCCAGCACCCGACAGATGACAGCCGGGGAGCTGTTTTTT.